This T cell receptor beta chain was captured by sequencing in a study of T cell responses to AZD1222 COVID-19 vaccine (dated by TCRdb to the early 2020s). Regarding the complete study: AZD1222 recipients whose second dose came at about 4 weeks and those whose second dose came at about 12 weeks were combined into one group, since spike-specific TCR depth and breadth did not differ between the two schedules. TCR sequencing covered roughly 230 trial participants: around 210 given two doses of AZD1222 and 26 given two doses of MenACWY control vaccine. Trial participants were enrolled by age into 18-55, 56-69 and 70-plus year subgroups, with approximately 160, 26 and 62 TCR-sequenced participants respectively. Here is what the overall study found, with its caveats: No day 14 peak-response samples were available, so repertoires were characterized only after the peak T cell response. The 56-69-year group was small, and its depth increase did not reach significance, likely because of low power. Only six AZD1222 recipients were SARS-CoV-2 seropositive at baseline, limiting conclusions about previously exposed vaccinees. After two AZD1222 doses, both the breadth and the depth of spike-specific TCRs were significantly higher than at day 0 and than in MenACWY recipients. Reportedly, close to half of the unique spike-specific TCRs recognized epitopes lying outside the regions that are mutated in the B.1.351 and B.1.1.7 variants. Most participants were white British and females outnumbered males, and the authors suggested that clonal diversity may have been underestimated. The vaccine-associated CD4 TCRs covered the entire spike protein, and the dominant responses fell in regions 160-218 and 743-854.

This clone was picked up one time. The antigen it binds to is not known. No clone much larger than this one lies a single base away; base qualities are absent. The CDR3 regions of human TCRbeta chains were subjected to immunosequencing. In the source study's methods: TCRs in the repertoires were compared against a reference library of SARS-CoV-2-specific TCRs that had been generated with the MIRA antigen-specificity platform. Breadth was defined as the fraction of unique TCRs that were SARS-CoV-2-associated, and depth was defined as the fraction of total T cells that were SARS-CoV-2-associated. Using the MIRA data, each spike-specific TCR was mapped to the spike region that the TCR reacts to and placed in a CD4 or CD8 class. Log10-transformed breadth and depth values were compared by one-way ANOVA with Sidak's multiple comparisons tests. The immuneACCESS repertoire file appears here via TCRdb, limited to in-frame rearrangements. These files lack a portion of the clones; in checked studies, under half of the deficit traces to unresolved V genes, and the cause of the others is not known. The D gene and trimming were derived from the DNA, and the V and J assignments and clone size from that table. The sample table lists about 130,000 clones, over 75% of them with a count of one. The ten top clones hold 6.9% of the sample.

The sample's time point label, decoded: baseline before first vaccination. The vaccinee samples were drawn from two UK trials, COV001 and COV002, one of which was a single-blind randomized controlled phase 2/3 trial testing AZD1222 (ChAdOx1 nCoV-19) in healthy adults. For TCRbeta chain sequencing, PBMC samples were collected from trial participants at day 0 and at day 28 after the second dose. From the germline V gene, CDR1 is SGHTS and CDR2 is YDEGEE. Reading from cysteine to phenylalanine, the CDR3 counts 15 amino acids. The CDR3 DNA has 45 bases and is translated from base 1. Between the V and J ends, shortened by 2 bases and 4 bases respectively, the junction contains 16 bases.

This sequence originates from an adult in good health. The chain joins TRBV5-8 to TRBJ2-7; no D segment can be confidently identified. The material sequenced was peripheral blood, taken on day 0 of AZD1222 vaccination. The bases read TGTGCCAGCAGCTTCACAGTCCCGAACCCGTACGAGCAGTACTTC. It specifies CASSFTVPNPYEQYF.